The clone carrying this TCR beta chain was recorded once. Its target is not known. The record originates from a study of post-analysis software for immune sequencing data. Study information: Recorded subtypes: relapsing-remitting, secondary progressive, progressive-relapsing; some patients unannotated.

Study observations and caveats: Included in a set of a few TRBV segments more frequent in patients than controls were TRBV5-6, TRBV5-1 and TRBV20-1. There was significantly lower normalized Chao1 diversity in multiple sclerosis patients than in controls.

This CDR3 has 12 residues. The germline V and J ends were trimmed by 1 base and 10 bases, with 10 bases remaining between them. In germline, CDR1 is SEHNR, CDR2 FQNEAQ (reference sequence). Unique-molecular-identifier-tagged TCR beta cDNA libraries were used. When about 0.95 to 10 million T cells were used, they gave some 540,000 cDNA molecules. TCRdb ran MiXCR on the PCR reads and lists one entry per CDR3 protein. The repertoire holds approximately 730,000 distinct CDR3 sequences, roughly 50% seen once, with roughly 5% in the top ten. V is TRBV7-9 and J is TRBJ1-1; D may be TRBD1 (6 bases). This clonotype was obtained from a girl between 10 and 17 years old with multiple sclerosis. Sequencing used blood. CDR3 region: CASSLEGVGAFF. CDR3 DNA: TGTGCCAGCAGCTTAGAGGGGGTTGGAGCTTTCTTT.